One T cell receptor (beta chain) is described in this entry. Germline V gene lookup returns CDR1 SEHNR and CDR2 FQNEAQ (reference sequence). The CDR3 has 16 residues. Between the trimmed V and J ends, which lost 5 bases and 3 bases, there was a span of 18 bases. Clones were read by immunoSEQ multiplex PCR, and TCRdb kept only the in-frame ones, dropping some. This sample carries more than 75,000 clones, roughly 89% of them seen once, and the ten largest clones take under 9.5%. The data are from a study of blood T cell repertoires in COVID-19. This receptor was identified in a man aged 30 to 39 with acute or convalescent COVID-19. The specimen was peripheral blood. The V call is TRBV7-9, the J call TRBJ2-3; D might be TRBD1 (6 bases). CDR3 sequence (DNA): TGTGCCAGCAGCCAGGGGTTCAGGGATACGACAGATACGCAGTATTTT. This translates into CASSQGFRDTTDTQYF.